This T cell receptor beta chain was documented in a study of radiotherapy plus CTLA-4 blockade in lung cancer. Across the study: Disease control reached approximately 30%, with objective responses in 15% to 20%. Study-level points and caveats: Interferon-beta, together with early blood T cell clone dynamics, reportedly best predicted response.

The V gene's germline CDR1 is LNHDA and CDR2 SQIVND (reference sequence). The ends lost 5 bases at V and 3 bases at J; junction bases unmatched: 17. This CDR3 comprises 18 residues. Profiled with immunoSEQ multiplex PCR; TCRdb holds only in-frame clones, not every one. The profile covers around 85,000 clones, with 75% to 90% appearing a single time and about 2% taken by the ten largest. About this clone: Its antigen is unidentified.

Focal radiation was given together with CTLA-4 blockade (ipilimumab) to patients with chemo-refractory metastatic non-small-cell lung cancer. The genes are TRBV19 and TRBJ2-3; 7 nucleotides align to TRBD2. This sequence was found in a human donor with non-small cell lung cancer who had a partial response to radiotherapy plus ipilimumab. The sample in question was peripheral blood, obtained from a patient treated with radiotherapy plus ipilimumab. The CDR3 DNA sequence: TGTGCCAGTAGTTTAACTATAGGAGCGGGAAGATTTACAGATACGCAGTATTTT. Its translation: CASSLTIGAGRFTDTQYF.